This T cell receptor (beta chain) was retrieved from a study of blood T cell repertoires in COVID-19. Study background: Sites across the United States, Italy and Spain contributed samples from acute and convalescent COVID-19. The analysed material was cDNA or gDNA that came from T cells, B-cell-depleted T cells, or PBMCs.

The germline V gene encodes CDR1 MDHEN and CDR2 SYDVKM. The CDR3 runs 11 residues. V lost 8 bases and J lost 12, with 14 bases in between. As handled by the study authors: From reference gene primer amplification, estimates of nucleated cell counts were derived. Sequencing used immunoSEQ multiplex PCR; TCRdb keeps in-frame clones, though not all of them. V and J calls and clone size follow that table, whereas D and trimming were derived from the DNA. The data show about 260,000 clones, 65% to 90% seen once. This TCR was sampled from a human donor in a cohort sampled during active COVID-19. V is TRBV28 and J is TRBJ2-1; no clear D gene. Sequenced: peripheral blood. The CDR3 here is CASQGDVAQFF. The CDR3 bases are TGTGCCAGCCAAGGAGATGTGGCGCAGTTCTTC.